Below, 25 T cell receptor beta chains from the same sample are listed, as sequenced in a study of shared clonotypes between healthy human individuals. Profiled with immunoSEQ multiplex PCR; TCRdb holds only in-frame clones, not every one. The data contain roughly 2 million clones, roughly 96% of them singletons. The source material was naive CD4+ T cells sorted from blood. As for subset: CD45RA+ positively selected. These TCRs come from a man aged 18 to 35 in good health.

The chain is built from TRBV4-3 and TRBJ2-7, with a possible D match to TRBD2 (6 bases). V lost 3 bases to trimming and J lost 6 bases, with 12 bases between them. The CDR3 loop spans 13 amino acids. Germline CDR1 LGHNA, CDR2 YSLEER. The CDR3 DNA sequence: TGCGCCAGCAGCCAGAGGGAGGAGGGCGAGCAGTACTTC. As protein: CASSQREEGEQYF.

The CDR3 nucleotides read TGTGCCAGCAGTTATTCCCTAGGTAACTATGGCTACACCTTC. Its protein is CASSYSLGNYGYTF. The rearrangement links TRBV7-2 to TRBJ1-2, with D hard to call. The germline V and J ends were trimmed by 6 bases and 1 base, with 12 bases remaining between them. This CDR3 is built from 14 residues. CDR1 SGHTA and CDR2 FQGNSA come from the germline V gene. The variable domain in full, completed from reference TRBV7-2 and TRBJ1-2, reads GAGVSQSPSNKVTEKGKDVELRCDPISGHTALYWYRQSLGQGLEFLIYFQGNSAPDKSGLPSDRFSAERTGGSVSTLTIQRTQQEDSAVYLCASSYSLGNYGYTFGSGTRLTVV.

The chain employs TRBV7-2 and TRBJ1-1; the D gene is possibly TRBD1 (5 bases). CDR3 length: 14 residues. V was clipped by 5 bases and J by 5 bases, with 15 bases between them. CDR1 is SGHTA, CDR2 FQGNSA, per germline. The DNA of the CDR3 is TGTGCCAGCAGCGGGGGACGGGCGAGGACTGAAGCTTTCTTT. It specifies CASSGGRARTEAFF.

This clone was picked up one time. The sample has other DNA sequences that encode this CDR3 too. V gene TRBV5-1 combines with J gene TRBJ2-5; D unresolved. The CDR3 consists of 11 residues. Trimming pared 3 bases from V and 5 bases from J, leaving 5 bases between. Germline values: CDR1 SGHRS, CDR2 YFSETQ. The CDR3 is CASSSGETQYF. Written as DNA, the CDR3 is TGCGCCAGCAGCTCTGGGGAGACCCAGTACTTC. Full variable domain (outside the CDR3, taken from reference TRBV5-1 and TRBJ2-5): KAGVTQTPRYLIKTRGQQVTLSCSPISGHRSVSWYQQTPGQGLQFLFEYFSETQRNKGNFPGRFSGRQFSNSRSEMNVSTLELGDSALYLCASSSGETQYFGPGTRLLVL.

The rearrangement uses TRBV7-2 and TRBJ2-7; 11 bases fit TRBD1. The CDR3 is made up of 16 amino acids. Germline V gives CDR1 SGHTA, CDR2 FQGNSA. Trimming cost V 3 bases and J 7 bases; bases outside gene matches: 11. This CDR3 is CASSFQPGQGAGEQYF. CDR3 in DNA: TGTGCCAGCAGCTTCCAACCTGGACAGGGGGCGGGAGAGCAGTACTTC.

The V call is TRBV13, the J call TRBJ1-4, with 9 bases identical to TRBD1. This CDR3 has 16 amino acids. From germline, CDR1 is PRHDT and CDR2 FYEKMQ (reference sequence). J lost 0 bases, V lost 5 bases, and 4 bases had no gene match. The CDR3 here is CASSTGQGSTNEKLFF. In nucleotides, the CDR3 is TGTGCCAGCAGCACTGGACAGGGGTCAACTAATGAAAAACTGTTTTTT. The variable domain in full, with the rest retrieved from reference TRBV13 and TRBJ1-4, is AAGVIQSPRHLIKEKRETATLKCYPIPRHDTVYWYQQGPGQDPQFLISFYEKMQSDKGSIPDRFSAQQFSDYHSELNMSSLELGDSALYFCASSTGQGSTNEKLFFGSGTQLSVL.

The chain combines TRBV6-5 with TRBJ1-6, with D unclear. The CDR3 is made up of 13 amino acids. The germline V gene encodes CDR1 MNHEY and CDR2 SVGAGI. CDR3 in DNA: TGTGCTTCCCACGGGTTGTATAATTCACCCCTCCACTTT. Protein sequence: CASHGLYNSPLHF.

V is TRBV9 and J is TRBJ2-7; 7 bases are a match to TRBD2. Looked up from germline, CDR1 is SGDLS and CDR2 is YYNGEE. J lost 6 bases, V lost 0 bases, and 9 bases had no gene match. The CDR3 has 15 residues. CDR3 coding DNA: TGTGCCAGCAGCGTAGGGGCGGGAGCGCTCGGCGAGCAGTACTTC. Its protein product is CASSVGAGALGEQYF.

As concerns this clone: The sample contains more than one DNA sequence encoding this CDR3. The chain is built from TRBV4-1 and TRBJ1-1, with 9 bases that match TRBD1. The germline gives CDR1 MGHRA, CDR2 YSYEKL. The CDR3 consists of 15 residues. With 4 bases clipped from V and 1 base from J, the junction kept 4 bases outside the gene matches. The CDR3 DNA reads TGCGCCAGCAGCCGGGAGGGACAGGGGAACACTGAAGCTTTCTTT. It is translated as CASSREGQGNTEAFF.

This clone is a singleton in its sample. At the DNA level, this CDR3 is encoded by other sequences in the same sample as well. V is TRBV2 and J is TRBJ2-5; D might be TRBD1 (6 bases). The CDR3 sequence is 11 residues long. Germline V gives CDR1 SNHLY, CDR2 FYNNEI. V lost 6 bases, J lost 4 bases, and 6 bases lay in between. The CDR3 reads CASSRGETQYF. As DNA, the CDR3 is TGTGCCAGCAGCAGGGGAGAGACCCAGTACTTC.

As regards this clone: The identical CDR3 is also encoded by other nucleotide sequences in the sample. The gene calls are TRBV10-3 and TRBJ2-1; 14 bases map to TRBD2. V shed 8 bases, J shed 4 bases, and the junction held 1 base outside the gene matches. This CDR3 spans 14 amino acids. CDR1 and CDR2 from the germline V gene are ENHRY and SYGVKD. CDR3 sequence reads: CAIRTSGGYNEQFF. CDR3 coding DNA: TGTGCCATCCGGACTAGCGGGGGGTACAATGAGCAGTTCTTC.

This chain uses TRBV27 with TRBJ1-1; 9 nucleotides agree with TRBD1. Germline V lookup: CDR1 MNHEY, CDR2 SMNVEV (reference sequence). The CDR3 length is 18 residues. V lost 0 bases, J lost 1 base, and 9 bases stayed unmatched. The CDR3 region has the DNA TGTGCCAGCAGTTTATCTAGGACAGGGGTGGCCAAGAACACTGAAGCTTTCTTT. It translates to CASSLSRTGVAKNTEAFF.

As concerns this clone: Other DNA sequences within the sample encode an identical CDR3. The rearrangement joins TRBV30 to TRBJ2-7; D remains unclear. Germline V gene data show CDR1 as GTSNPN and CDR2 as SVGIG (reference sequence). The CDR3 length is 12 residues. V was trimmed by 0 bases and J by 5 bases, leaving 8 bases between them. The CDR3 loop reads CAWSVQGHEQYF. The CDR3 DNA reads TGTGCCTGGAGTGTACAAGGGCACGAGCAGTACTTC.

The V call is TRBV7-9, the J call TRBJ1-4; a weak D match, TRBD1 (6 bases). V was shortened by 5 bases and J by 8 bases, with 18 bases between the two germline ends. This CDR3 is built from 15 residues. CDR1 and CDR2 from the germline V gene are SEHNR and FQNEAQ (reference sequence). The CDR3 reads CASSQLTGPGEKLFF. The DNA for the CDR3 is TGTGCCAGCAGCCAATTAACAGGGCCGGGGGAAAAACTGTTTTTT.

The chain recombines TRBV29-1 with TRBJ2-7; perhaps TRBD1 as D (6 bases). V lost 6 bases and J lost 3, with 18 bases in between. The CDR3 length is 14 residues. The germline V gene has CDR1 SQVTM and CDR2 ANQGSEA. The CDR3 DNA reads TGCAGCGTGCGTAAAGGGGGTCTGGGCTACGAGCAGTACTTC. Its translation: CSVRKGGLGYEQYF.

The chain combines TRBV4-1 with TRBJ2-2, with TRBD1 matching over 8 bases. With 0 bases clipped from V and 4 bases from J, the junction kept 7 bases outside the gene matches. This CDR3 comprises 17 residues. The germline V gene has CDR1 MGHRA and CDR2 YSYEKL. The CDR3 loop reads CASSQDFTGGRTGELFF. The CDR3 coding sequence is TGCGCCAGCAGCCAAGATTTTACAGGGGGTCGCACCGGGGAGCTGTTTTTT.

The chain employs TRBV6-5 and TRBJ1-2; D unresolved. V lost 4 bases, J lost 4 bases, and 10 bases lay in between. Germline V gives CDR1 MNHEY, CDR2 SVGAGI. The CDR3 runs 13 residues. CDR3 coding DNA: TGTGCCAGCAGTTTACAGCCTACCTATGGCTACACCTTC. Translated, it gives CASSLQPTYGYTF.

V and J are TRBV5-4 and TRBJ1-2; 9 bases align to TRBD1. The CDR3 contains 15 residues. With V trimmed by 5 bases and J by 7 bases, 12 bases remained unmatched. The V gene's germline CDR1 is SGHNT and CDR2 YYREEE (reference sequence). CDR3 sequence: CASRAGTGMTSGYTF. The CDR3 DNA reads as TGTGCCAGCAGGGCTGGGACAGGGATGACGTCTGGCTACACCTTC.

V gene TRBV7-8 combines with J gene TRBJ2-6, with D tentatively TRBD2 (6 bases). The CDR3 runs 17 residues. The V and J ends lost 4 bases and 0 bases respectively, with 13 bases between them. Per the germline V gene, CDR1 is SGHVS and CDR2 is FQNEAQ. CDR3 in DNA: TGTGCCAGCAGCTCGGTAGCGGCGGTCTCTGGGGCCAACGTCCTGACTTTC. Protein sequence: CASSSVAAVSGANVLTF.

V and J are TRBV7-6 and TRBJ2-7; 9 nucleotides match TRBD1. J was trimmed by 3 bases and V by 7 bases; bases with no gene match: 7. CDR1 and CDR2 (germline): SGHVS, FNYEAQ. There are 14 residues in the CDR3. This chain's CDR3 is CASKTGTGNYEQYF. In DNA form, the CDR3 reads TGTGCCAGCAAAACCGGGACAGGGAACTACGAGCAGTACTTC.

A word on this clone: The sample has other DNA sequences that encode this CDR3 too. The chain couples TRBV30 to TRBJ1-1, with no clear D. The CDR3 loop spans 12 amino acids. CDR1 and CDR2 from the germline V gene are GTSNPN and SVGIG (reference sequence). V gave up 3 bases and J gave up 0 bases, with 5 bases separating them. The CDR3 DNA sequence: TGTGCCTGGAGCAAAATGAACACTGAAGCTTTCTTT. Translating gives CAWSKMNTEAFF.

The rearrangement joins TRBV5-4 to TRBJ2-7; TRBD2 aligns across 7 bases. V trimming: 4 bases; J trimming: 0 bases; junction bases outside the gene matches: 7. Germline CDR1 and CDR2: SGHNT and YYREEE (reference sequence). The CDR3 consists of 15 residues. The CDR3 reads CASSTGLPPSYEQYF. Here the CDR3 DNA reads TGTGCCAGCAGCACGGGACTACCTCCCTCCTACGAGCAGTACTTC.

As regards this clone: Other nucleotide sequences in the sample specify the same CDR3. This rearrangement joins TRBV30 to TRBJ2-1; D might be TRBD1 (5 bases). Trimming pared 5 bases from V and 4 bases from J, leaving 9 bases between. Germline assignment: CDR1 GTSNPN and CDR2 SVGIG (reference sequence). This CDR3 spans 12 amino acids. The CDR3 protein is CAWGRGYNEQFF. The CDR3 DNA sequence: TGTGCCTGGGGAAGGGGTTACAATGAGCAGTTCTTC.

The chain recombines TRBV27 with TRBJ2-5, with 11 bases matching TRBD2. Germline loops: CDR1 MNHEY, CDR2 SMNVEV (reference sequence). J was trimmed by 5 bases and V by 8 bases; bases with no gene match: 7. The CDR3 is made up of 14 amino acids. The CDR3 coding sequence is TGTGCCAGCTATGGGCTAGCGGGGGGCGAGACCCAGTACTTC. It yields the protein CASYGLAGGETQYF.

The chain combines TRBV6-5 with TRBJ1-1, with TRBD1 as a possible D gene (5 bases). This CDR3 comprises 13 residues. CDR1 is MNHEY and CDR2 is SVGAGI in the germline V gene. V dropped 2 bases and J dropped 8 bases, with 12 bases sitting between them. The CDR3 DNA is TGTGCCAGCAGTTACCCGCAGGGAAAGGAAGCTTTCTTT. Translated, it gives CASSYPQGKEAFF.